This TCR beta chain was retrieved from a study of HIV-infected patients and healthy controls. General study findings and limits: Compared with healthy controls, HIV-infected patients showed less CDR3 sharing between individuals.

This clonotype was counted ten times or more. The antigen is not known. Alpha and beta constant-region primers primed reverse transcription of 400 to 650 ng RNA. Separate chain-specific third strand synthesis with multiplexing indices produced the alpha and beta libraries. Second strand DNA was synthesized using a primer at the SP2 site. TCRdb re-called the 5' RACE reads through MiXCR, storing one row per CDR3 protein. There are approximately 16,000 distinct CDR3 sequences in the sample; 9.4% occur only once, and roughly 4.6% lies in the top ten. The repertoire came from unfractionated whole blood and reflected all unsorted peripheral T cells. Between the trimmed V and J ends, which lost 1 base and 2 bases, there was a span of 14 bases. CDR1 is GTSNPN, CDR2 SVGIG, per germline (reference sequence). The length of the CDR3 is 15 residues.

The rearrangement links TRBV30 to TRBJ1-1, with a tentative D call TRBD1 (6 bases). The receptor was isolated from an adult in good health. Sequences were obtained from blood. The CDR3 loop is CAWSGRQALNTEAFF. The DNA for the CDR3 is TGTGCCTGGAGTGGGCGACAGGCCCTTAACACTGAAGCTTTCTTT. The full variable domain, in which reference TRBV30 and TRBJ1-1 provide the parts outside the CDR3, is SQTIHQWPATLVQPVGSPLSLECTVEGTSNPNLYWYRQAAGRGLQLLFYSVGIGQISSEVPQNLSASRPQDRQFILSSKKLLLSDSGFYLCAWSGRQALNTEAFFGQGTRLTVV.